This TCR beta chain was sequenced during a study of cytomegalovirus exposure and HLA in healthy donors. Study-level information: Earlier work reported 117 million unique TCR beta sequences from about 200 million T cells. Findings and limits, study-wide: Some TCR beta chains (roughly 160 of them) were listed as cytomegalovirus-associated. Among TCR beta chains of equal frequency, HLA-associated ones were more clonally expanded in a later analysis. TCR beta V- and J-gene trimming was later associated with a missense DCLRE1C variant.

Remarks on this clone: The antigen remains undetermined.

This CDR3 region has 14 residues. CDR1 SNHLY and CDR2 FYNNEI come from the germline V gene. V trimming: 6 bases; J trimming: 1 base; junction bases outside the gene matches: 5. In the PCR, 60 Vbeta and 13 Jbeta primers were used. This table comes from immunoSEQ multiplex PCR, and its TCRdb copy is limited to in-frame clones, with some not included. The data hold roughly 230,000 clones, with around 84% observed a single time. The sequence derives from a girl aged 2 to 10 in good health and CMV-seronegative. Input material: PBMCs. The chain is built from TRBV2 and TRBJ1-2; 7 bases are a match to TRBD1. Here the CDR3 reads CASRGDSYNYGYTF. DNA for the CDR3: TGTGCCAGCAGGGGGGACAGTTATAACTATGGCTACACCTTC.